This T cell receptor (beta chain) was recorded in a study of T cells in Graves' hyperthyroidism and ophthalmopathy. This clonotype has ten or more counts. Germline V gene lookup returns CDR1 MNHNS and CDR2 SASEGT. V lost 2 bases and J 4 bases, leaving 17 bases between the germline ends. The CDR3 length is 16 residues. Template material for amplifying TCR beta CDR3 regions consisted of RNA transcripts. HTBI primers were used for first-round RT-PCR of the TCR CDR3. TCRdb analysed the multiplex PCR reads with MiXCR anew, one entry per CDR3 protein. The table lists about 280,000 distinct CDR3 sequences, 20% to 30% of them singletons.

The receptor comes from a man between 35 and 55 years old with Graves' hyperthyroidism that later progressed to Graves' ophthalmopathy. The chain links TRBV6-1 to TRBJ1-1; weak D call: TRBD1 (5 bases). Sequencing input: blood. The DNA of the CDR3 is TGTGCCAGCAGTGAACGGGGAGCAGGGCCCGTCACTGAAGCTTTCTTT. Protein sequence: CASSERGAGPVTEAFF.